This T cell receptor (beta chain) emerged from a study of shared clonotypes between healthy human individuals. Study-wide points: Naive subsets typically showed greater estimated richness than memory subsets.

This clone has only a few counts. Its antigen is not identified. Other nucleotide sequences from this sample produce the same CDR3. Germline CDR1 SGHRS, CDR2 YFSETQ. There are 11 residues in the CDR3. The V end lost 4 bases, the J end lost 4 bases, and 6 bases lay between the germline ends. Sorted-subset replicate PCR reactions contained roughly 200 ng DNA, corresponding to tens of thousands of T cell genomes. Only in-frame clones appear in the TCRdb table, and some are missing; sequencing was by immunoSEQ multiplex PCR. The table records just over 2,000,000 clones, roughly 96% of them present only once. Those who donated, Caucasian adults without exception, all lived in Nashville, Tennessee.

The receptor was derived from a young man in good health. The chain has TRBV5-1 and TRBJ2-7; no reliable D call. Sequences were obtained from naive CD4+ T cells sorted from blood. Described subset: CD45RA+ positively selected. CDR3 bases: TGCGCCAGCAGCGCAGAGTACGAGCAGTACTTC. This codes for CASSAEYEQYF.